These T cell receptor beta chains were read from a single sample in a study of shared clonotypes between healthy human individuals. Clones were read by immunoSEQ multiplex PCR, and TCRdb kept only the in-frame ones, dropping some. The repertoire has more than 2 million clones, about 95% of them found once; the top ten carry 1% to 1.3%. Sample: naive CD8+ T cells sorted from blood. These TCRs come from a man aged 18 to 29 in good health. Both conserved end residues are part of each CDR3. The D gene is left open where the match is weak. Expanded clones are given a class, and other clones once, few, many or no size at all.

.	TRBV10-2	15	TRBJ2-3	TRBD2	CASARLAPSTDTQYF	TGCGCCAGCGCCCGACTAGCGCCTAGCACAGATACGCAGTATTTT
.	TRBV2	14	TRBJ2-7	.	CASSEAPRGYEQYF	TGTGCCAGCAGTGAAGCTCCGCGGGGATACGAGCAGTACTTC
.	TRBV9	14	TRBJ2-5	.	CASSVWGGAETQYF	TGTGCCAGCAGCGTTTGGGGGGGCGCAGAGACCCAGTACTTC
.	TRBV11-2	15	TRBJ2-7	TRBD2	CASSYSAGEPYEQYF	TGTGCCAGCAGCTATTCAGCGGGGGAGCCCTACGAGCAGTACTTC
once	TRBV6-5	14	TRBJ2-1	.	CASSYSDGRDEQFF	TGTGCCAGCAGTTACTCCGATGGGCGGGATGAGCAGTTCTTC
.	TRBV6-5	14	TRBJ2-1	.	CASRLSPSGNEQFF	TGTGCCAGCCGCCTAAGCCCCAGTGGGAATGAGCAGTTCTTC
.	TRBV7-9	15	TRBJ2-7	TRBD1	CASSNRDSGRYEQYF	TGTGCCAGCAGCAACCGGGACAGCGGACGTTACGAGCAGTACTTC
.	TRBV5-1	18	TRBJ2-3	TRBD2	CASSFPPGTSGRGYTQYF	TGCGCCAGCAGCTTCCCCCCTGGGACTAGCGGGAGAGGATATACGCAGTATTTT
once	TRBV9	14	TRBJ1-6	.	CASSVGDTISPLHF	TGTGCCAGCAGCGTCGGGGACACCATCTCACCCCTCCACTTT
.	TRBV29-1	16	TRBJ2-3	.	CSVDGVLDTDTDTQYF	TGCAGCGTTGATGGCGTCCTGGACACCGACACAGATACGCAGTATTTT
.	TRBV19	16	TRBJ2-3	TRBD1	CASSLIWGQGTDTQYF	TGTGCCAGTAGTCTCATATGGGGACAGGGGACAGATACGCAGTATTTT
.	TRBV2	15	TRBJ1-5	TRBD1	CASSPTGGSNQPQHF	TGTGCCAGCAGTCCTACAGGGGGCAGCAATCAGCCCCAGCATTTT
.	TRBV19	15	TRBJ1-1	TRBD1	CASSDRGTGFTEAFF	TGTGCCAGTAGTGACAGGGGAACGGGTTTCACTGAAGCTTTCTTT
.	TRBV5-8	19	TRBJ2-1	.	CASSLDKERGEGLYNEQFF	TGTGCCAGCAGCTTAGATAAGGAAAGGGGAGAAGGGCTCTACAATGAGCAGTTCTTC
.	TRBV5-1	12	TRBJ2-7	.	CASREFGYEQYF	TGCGCCAGCAGGGAATTTGGGTACGAGCAGTACTTC